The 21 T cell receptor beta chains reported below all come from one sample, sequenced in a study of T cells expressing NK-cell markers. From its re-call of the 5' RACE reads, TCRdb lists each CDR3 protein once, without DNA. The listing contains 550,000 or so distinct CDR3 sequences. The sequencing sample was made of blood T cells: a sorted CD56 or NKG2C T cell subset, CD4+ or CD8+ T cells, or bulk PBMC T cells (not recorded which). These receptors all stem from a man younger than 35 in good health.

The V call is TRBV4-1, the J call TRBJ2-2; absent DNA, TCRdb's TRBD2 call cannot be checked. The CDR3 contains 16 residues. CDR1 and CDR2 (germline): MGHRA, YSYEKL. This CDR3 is CASSFGGSGSPGELFF.

The CDR3 protein is CAESDPNTGELFF. The V call is TRBV20-1, the J call TRBJ2-2. Germline CDR1 DFQATT, CDR2 SNEGSKA (reference sequence). The CDR3 has 13 amino acids.

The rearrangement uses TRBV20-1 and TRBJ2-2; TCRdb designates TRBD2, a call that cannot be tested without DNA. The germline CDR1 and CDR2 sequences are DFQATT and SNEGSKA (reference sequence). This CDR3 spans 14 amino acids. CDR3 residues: CSAVGPKNTGELFF.

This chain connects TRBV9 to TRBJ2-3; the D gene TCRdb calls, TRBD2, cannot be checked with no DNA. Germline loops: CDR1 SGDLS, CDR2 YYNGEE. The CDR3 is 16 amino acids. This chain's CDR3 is CASSVRREVATDTQYF.

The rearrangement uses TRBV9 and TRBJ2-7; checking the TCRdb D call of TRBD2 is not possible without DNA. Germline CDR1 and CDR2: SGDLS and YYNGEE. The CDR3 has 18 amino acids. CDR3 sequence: CASSVQPSLLGGGSEQYF.

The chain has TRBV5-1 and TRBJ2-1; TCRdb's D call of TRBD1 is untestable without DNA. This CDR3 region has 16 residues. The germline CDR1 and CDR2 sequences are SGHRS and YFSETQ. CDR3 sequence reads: CASRGDRSASYNEQFF.

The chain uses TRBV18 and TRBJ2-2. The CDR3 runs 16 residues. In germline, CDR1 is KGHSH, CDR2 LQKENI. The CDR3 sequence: CASSPRKQSNTGELFF.

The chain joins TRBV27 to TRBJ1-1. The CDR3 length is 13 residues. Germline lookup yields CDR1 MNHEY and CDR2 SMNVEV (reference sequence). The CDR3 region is CASSAAFRAEAFF.

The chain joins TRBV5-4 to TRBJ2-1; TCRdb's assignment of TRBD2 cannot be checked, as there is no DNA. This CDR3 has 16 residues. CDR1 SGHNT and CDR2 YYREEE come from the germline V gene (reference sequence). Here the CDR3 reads CASSGPGLDKYNEQFF.

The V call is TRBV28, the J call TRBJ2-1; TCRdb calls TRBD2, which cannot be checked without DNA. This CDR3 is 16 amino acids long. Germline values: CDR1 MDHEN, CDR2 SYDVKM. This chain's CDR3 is CASSQTSSAAYNEQFF. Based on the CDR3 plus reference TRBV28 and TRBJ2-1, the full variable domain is DVKVTQSSRYLVKRTGEKVFLECVQDMDHENMFWYRQDPGLGLRLIYFSYDVKMKEKGDIPEGYSVSREKKERFSLILESASTNQTSMYLCASSQTSSAAYNEQFFGPGTRLTVL.

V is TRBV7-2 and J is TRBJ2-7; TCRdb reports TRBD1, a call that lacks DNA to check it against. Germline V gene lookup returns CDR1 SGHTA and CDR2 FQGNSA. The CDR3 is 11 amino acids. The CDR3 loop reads CASSAEGRPYF.

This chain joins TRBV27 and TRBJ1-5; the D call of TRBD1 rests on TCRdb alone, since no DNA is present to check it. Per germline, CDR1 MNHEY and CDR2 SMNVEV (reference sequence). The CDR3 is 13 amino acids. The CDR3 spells CASSGTVDQPQHF.

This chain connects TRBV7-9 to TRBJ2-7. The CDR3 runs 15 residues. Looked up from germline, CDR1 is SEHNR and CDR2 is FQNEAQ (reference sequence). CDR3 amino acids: CASSLSLADSYEQYF. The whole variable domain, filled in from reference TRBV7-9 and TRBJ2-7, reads DTGVSQNPRHKITKRGQNVTFRCDPISEHNRLYWYRQTLGQGPEFLTYFQNEAQLEKSRLLSDRFSAERPKGSFSTLEIQRTEQGDSAMYLCASSLSLADSYEQYFGPGTRLTVT.

The CDR3 reads CASSVAPGLAGGYNEQFF. The chain links TRBV9 to TRBJ2-1; without DNA, the TCRdb call of TRBD2 cannot be checked. The CDR3 length is 18 residues. Germline CDR1 reads SGDLS; CDR2 reads YYNGEE.

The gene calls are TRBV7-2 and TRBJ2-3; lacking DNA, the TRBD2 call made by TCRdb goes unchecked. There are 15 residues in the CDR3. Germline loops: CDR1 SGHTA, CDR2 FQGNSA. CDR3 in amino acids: CASSEGTSVADTQYF.

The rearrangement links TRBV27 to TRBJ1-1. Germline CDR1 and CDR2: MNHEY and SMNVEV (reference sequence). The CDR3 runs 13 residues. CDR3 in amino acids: CASSLNRVAEAFF.

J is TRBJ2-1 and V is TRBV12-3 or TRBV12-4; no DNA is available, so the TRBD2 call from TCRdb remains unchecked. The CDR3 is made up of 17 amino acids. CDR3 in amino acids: CASSFGTSGSIYNEQFF.

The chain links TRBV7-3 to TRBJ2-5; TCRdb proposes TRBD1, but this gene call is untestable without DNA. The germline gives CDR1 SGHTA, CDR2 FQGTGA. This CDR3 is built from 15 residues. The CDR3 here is CASSPANAPGETQYF.

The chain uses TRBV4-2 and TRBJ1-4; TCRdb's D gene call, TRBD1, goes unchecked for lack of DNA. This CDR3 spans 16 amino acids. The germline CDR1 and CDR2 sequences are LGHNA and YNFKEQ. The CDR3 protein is CASSQDGAGGEEKLFF.

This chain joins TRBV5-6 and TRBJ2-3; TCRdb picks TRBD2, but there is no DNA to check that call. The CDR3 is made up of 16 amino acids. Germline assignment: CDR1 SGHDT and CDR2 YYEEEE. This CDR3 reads CASSFRGTPGTDTQYF.

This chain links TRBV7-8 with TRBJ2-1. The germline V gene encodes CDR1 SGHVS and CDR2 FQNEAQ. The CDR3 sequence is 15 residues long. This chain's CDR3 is CASMIPSDFYNEQFF.